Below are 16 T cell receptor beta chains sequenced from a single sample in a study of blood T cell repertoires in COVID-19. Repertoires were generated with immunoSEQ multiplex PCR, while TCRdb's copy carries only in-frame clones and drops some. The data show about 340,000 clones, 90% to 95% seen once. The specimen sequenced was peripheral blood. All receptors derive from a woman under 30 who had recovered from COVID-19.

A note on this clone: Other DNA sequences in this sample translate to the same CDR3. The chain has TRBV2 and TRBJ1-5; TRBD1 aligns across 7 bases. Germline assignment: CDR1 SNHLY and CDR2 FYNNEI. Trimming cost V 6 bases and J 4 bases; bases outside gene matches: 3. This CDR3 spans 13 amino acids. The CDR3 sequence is CASRGDSNQPQHF. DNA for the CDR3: TGTGCCAGCAGGGGGGACAGTAATCAGCCCCAGCATTTT. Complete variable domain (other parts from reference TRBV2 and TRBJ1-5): EPEVTQTPSHQVTQMGQEVILRCVPISNHLYFYWYRQILGQKVEFLVSFYNNEISEKSEIFDDQFSVERPDGSNFTLKIRSTKLEDSAMYFCASRGDSNQPQHFGDGTRLSIL.

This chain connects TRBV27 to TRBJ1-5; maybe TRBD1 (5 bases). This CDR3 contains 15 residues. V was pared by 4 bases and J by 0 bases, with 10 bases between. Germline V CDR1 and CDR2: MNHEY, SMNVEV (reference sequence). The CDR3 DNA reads TGTGCCAGCAGTTCCCAGGGAAATAGCAATCAGCCCCAGCATTTT. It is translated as CASSSQGNSNQPQHF.

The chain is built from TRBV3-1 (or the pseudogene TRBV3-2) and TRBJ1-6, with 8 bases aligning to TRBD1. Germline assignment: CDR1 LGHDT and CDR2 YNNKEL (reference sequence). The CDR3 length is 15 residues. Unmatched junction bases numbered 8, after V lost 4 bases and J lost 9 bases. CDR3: CASSPVTGGGSPLHF. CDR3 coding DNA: TGTGCCAGCAGCCCCGTCACAGGGGGGGGTTCACCCCTCCACTTT.

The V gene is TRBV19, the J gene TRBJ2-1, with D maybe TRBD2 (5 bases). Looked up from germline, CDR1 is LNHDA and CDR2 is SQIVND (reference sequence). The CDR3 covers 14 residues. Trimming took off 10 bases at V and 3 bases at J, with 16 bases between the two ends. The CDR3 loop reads CATSGMEGYNEQFF. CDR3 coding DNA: TGTGCCACCTCGGGGATGGAAGGCTACAATGAGCAGTTCTTC. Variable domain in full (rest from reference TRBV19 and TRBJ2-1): DGGITQSPKYLFRKEGQNVTLSCEQNLNHDAMYWYRQDPGQGLRLIYYSQIVNDFQKGDIAEGYSVSREKKESFPLTVTSAQKNPTAFYLCATSGMEGYNEQFFGPGTRLTVL.

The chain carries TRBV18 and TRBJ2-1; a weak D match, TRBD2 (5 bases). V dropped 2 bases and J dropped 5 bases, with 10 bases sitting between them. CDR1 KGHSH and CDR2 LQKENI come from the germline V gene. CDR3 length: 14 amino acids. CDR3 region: CASSPLAGDNEQFF. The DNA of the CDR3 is TGTGCCAGCTCACCATTAGCCGGGGACAATGAGCAGTTCTTC.

The CDR3 region is CASSLASSYNEQFF. The CDR3 DNA reads TGCGCCAGCAGCTTGGCCTCGTCCTACAATGAGCAGTTCTTC. The chain combines TRBV5-1 with TRBJ2-1; no clear D. The V end was cut by 0 bases, the J end by 1 base, with 5 bases between. The CDR3 has 14 residues. CDR1 SGHRS and CDR2 YFSETQ come from the germline V gene.

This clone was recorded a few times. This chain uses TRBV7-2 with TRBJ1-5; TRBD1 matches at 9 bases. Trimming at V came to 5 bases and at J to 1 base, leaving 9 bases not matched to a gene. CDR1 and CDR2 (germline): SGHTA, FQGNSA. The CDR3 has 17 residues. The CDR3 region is CASSPGTGLGSNQPQHF. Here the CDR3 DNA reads TGTGCCAGCAGCCCCGGGACAGGGCTTGGGAGCAATCAGCCCCAGCATTTT.

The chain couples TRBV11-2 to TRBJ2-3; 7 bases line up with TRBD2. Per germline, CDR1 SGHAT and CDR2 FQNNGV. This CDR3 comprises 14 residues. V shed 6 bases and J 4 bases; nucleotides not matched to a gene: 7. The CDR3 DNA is TGTGCCAGCAGACGACTAGCAGGGCCAGATACGCAGTATTTT. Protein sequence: CASRRLAGPDTQYF. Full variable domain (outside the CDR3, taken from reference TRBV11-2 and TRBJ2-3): EAGVAQSPRYKIIEKRQSVAFWCNPISGHATLYWYQQILGQGPKLLIQFQNNGVVDDSQLPKDRFSAERLKGVDSTLKIQPAKLEDSAVYLCASRRLAGPDTQYFGPGTRLTVL.

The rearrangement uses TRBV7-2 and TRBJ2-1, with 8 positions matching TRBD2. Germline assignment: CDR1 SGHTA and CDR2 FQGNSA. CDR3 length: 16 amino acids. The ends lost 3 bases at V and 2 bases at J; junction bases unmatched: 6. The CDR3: CASSLDSGTTYNEQFF. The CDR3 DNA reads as TGTGCCAGCAGCTTGGATAGCGGGACCACCTACAATGAGCAGTTCTTC.

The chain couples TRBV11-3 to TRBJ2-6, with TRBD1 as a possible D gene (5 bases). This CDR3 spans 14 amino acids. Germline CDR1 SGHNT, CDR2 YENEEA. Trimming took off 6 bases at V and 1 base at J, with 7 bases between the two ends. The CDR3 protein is CASSYRSGANVLTF. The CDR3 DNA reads TGTGCCAGCAGTTACAGGTCTGGGGCCAACGTCCTGACTTTC.

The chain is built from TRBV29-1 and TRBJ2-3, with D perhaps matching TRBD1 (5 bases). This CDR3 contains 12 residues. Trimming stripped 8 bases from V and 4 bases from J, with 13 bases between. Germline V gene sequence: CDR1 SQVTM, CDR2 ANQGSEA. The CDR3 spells CSITGRSDTQYF. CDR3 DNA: TGCAGCATTACAGGTCGCTCAGATACGCAGTATTTT.

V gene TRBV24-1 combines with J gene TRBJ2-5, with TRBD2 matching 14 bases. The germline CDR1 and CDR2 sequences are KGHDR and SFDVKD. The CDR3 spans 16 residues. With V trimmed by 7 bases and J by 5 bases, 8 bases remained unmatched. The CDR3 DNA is TGTGCCACCAGCACGACTAGCGGGGGGGAGAGGGAGACCCAGTACTTC. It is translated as CATSTTSGGERETQYF.

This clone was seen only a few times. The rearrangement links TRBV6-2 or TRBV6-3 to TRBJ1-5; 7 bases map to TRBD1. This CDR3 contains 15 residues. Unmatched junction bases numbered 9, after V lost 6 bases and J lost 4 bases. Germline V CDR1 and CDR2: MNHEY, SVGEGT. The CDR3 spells CASSRKQGINQPQHF. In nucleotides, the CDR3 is TGTGCCAGCAGCCGCAAACAGGGGATAAATCAGCCCCAGCATTTT.

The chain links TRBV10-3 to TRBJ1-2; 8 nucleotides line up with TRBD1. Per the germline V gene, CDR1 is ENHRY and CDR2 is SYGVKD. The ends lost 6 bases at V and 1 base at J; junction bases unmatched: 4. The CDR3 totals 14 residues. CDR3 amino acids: CAIRGTGVNYGYTF. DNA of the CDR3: TGTGCCATCAGAGGGACAGGTGTTAACTATGGCTACACCTTC.

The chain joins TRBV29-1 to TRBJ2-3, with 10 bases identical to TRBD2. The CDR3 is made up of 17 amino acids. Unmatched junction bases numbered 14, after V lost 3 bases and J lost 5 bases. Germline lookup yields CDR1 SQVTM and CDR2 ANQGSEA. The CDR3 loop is CSVEQLAGAPGKDTQYF. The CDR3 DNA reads TGCAGCGTTGAGCAGCTAGCGGGAGCCCCGGGGAAAGATACGCAGTATTTT.

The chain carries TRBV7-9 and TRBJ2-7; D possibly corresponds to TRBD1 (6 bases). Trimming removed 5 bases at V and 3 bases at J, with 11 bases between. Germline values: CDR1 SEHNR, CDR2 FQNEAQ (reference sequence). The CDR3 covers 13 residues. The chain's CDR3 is CASSPLDSYEQYV. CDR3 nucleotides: TGTGCCAGCAGCCCCCTGGACAGCTACGAGCAGTACGTC.